These 20 T cell receptor beta chains originate from one sample sequenced in a study of cytomegalovirus exposure and HLA in healthy donors. The primer mix had 60 Vbeta and 13 Jbeta primers. Some clones are missing from TCRdb's copy, which holds only in-frame ones; the method was immunoSEQ multiplex PCR. The sample lists hundreds of thousands of clones; roughly 90% were seen once. Sequenced sample: PBMCs. The source is a woman between 18 and 30 years old in good health and CMV-seronegative.

This chain links TRBV30 with TRBJ2-7, with 9 bases lining up with TRBD1. The V segment lost 3 bases and the J segment 4 bases; nucleotides outside the gene matches: 4. Germline CDR1 is GTSNPN and CDR2 is SVGIG (reference sequence). The length of the CDR3 is 13 residues. The CDR3 sequence: CAWSGTGSYEQYF. CDR3 nucleotide sequence: TGTGCCTGGAGCGGGACAGGGTCATACGAGCAGTACTTC.

CDR3 loop: CASSLGASGGTGELFF. The CDR3 nucleotides read TGTGCCAGCAGCTTGGGGGCTAGCGGGGGAACCGGGGAGCTGTTTTTT. V gene TRBV5-4 combines with J gene TRBJ2-2; TRBD2 aligns across 10 bases. The ends lost 0 bases at V and 5 bases at J; junction bases unmatched: 4. The CDR3 has 16 residues. The V gene's germline CDR1 is SGHNT and CDR2 YYREEE (reference sequence).

The chain uses TRBV29-1 and TRBJ1-2; a weak D match, TRBD1 (5 bases). The CDR3 contains 15 residues. Germline values: CDR1 SQVTM, CDR2 ANQGSEA. V gave up 3 bases and J gave up 0 bases, with 14 bases separating them. Written as DNA, the CDR3 is TGCAGCGTTGATAGGCGGGGCCGAACTAACTATGGCTACACCTTC. Translated: CSVDRRGRTNYGYTF.

This clone was detected a few times. The rearrangement links TRBV9 to TRBJ2-7; D possibly corresponds to TRBD1 (6 bases). The CDR3 spans 15 residues. The V gene's germline CDR1 is SGDLS and CDR2 YYNGEE. Trimming left V 5 bases short and J 7 bases short, with 22 bases between. DNA of the CDR3: TGTGCCAGCAGTGTTGGGGGCGGTCCCCCCTTGGAGCAGTACTTC. Its translation: CASSVGGGPPLEQYF.

This sequence joins TRBV6-5 and TRBJ2-4, with TRBD1 matching over 10 bases. V shed 5 bases and J 2 bases; nucleotides not matched to a gene: 3. This CDR3 spans 15 amino acids. From germline, CDR1 is MNHEY and CDR2 SVGAGI. The DNA for the CDR3 is TGTGCCAGCAGTCGGGACAGGGGCACCAAAAACATTCAGTACTTC. Translation gives CASSRDRGTKNIQYF.

The rearrangement links TRBV19 to TRBJ1-2; 8 bases fit TRBD1. J lost 0 bases, V lost 4 bases, and 4 bases had no gene match. This CDR3 comprises 15 residues. The germline V gene encodes CDR1 LNHDA and CDR2 SQIVND (reference sequence). The CDR3 DNA is TGTGCCAGTAGTACAGGGGGCCCGGCTAACTATGGCTACACCTTC. Encoded protein: CASSTGGPANYGYTF.

This chain uses TRBV4-1 with TRBJ2-1; 9 nucleotides line up with TRBD1. Germline V gives CDR1 MGHRA, CDR2 YSYEKL. The V gene end was trimmed by 1 base and the J gene end by 5 bases; junction bases not matched to a gene: 0. The CDR3 consists of 14 residues. The CDR3 DNA sequence: TGCGCCAGCAGCCAAGGGACAGGGGACAATGAGCAGTTCTTC. As protein: CASSQGTGDNEQFF.

This chain uses TRBV9 with TRBJ2-1; D unclear. V was shortened by 4 bases and J by 0 bases, with 11 bases between the two germline ends. This CDR3 has 15 residues. Germline CDR1 and CDR2: SGDLS and YYNGEE. The chain's CDR3 is CASSPTASSYNEQFF. The CDR3 region has the DNA TGTGCCAGCAGCCCAACTGCTAGCTCCTACAATGAGCAGTTCTTC.

The gene calls are TRBV9 and TRBJ1-5; 8 nucleotides align to TRBD1. The CDR3 covers 14 residues. The V segment lost 4 bases and the J segment 6 bases; nucleotides outside the gene matches: 6. Germline V gene lookup returns CDR1 SGDLS and CDR2 YYNGEE. In DNA, the CDR3 is TGTGCCAGCAGCCGGACAGGGATCGGTCAGCCCCAGCATTTT. Its protein product is CASSRTGIGQPQHF.

The chain uses TRBV19 and TRBJ2-5, with TRBD2 identical over 7 bases. J gave up 2 bases and V 3 bases, and 9 bases lay outside the gene matches. The CDR3 length is 16 residues. Germline lookup yields CDR1 LNHDA and CDR2 SQIVND (reference sequence). The CDR3 loop is CASSIGGVAAQETQYF. DNA of the CDR3: TGTGCCAGTAGTATTGGGGGGGTGGCCGCTCAAGAGACCCAGTACTTC.

This clone was seen only once. This chain joins TRBV28 and TRBJ2-2; 7 nucleotides line up with TRBD2. CDR1 is MDHEN, CDR2 SYDVKM, per germline. J lost 4 bases, V lost 7 bases, and 9 bases had no gene match. The CDR3 loop spans 15 amino acids. CDR3 DNA: TGTGCCAGCAACCGGGACTACCACCCCACCGGGGAGCTGTTTTTT. Protein product: CASNRDYHPTGELFF. Full variable domain (missing parts from reference TRBV28 and TRBJ2-2): DVKVTQSSRYLVKRTGEKVFLECVQDMDHENMFWYRQDPGLGLRLIYFSYDVKMKEKGDIPEGYSVSREKKERFSLILESASTNQTSMYLCASNRDYHPTGELFFGEGSRLTVL.

This clone was recorded only once. The V gene is TRBV6-1, the J gene TRBJ2-7; D is perhaps TRBD2 (5 bases). The V end was cut by 8 bases, the J end by 2 bases, with 16 bases between. This CDR3 comprises 14 residues. Per germline, CDR1 MNHNS and CDR2 SASEGT. The CDR3 region is CASRLQWGAYEQYF. The DNA of the CDR3 is TGTGCCAGCCGACTCCAGTGGGGAGCCTACGAGCAGTACTTC.

The chain employs TRBV2 and TRBJ1-5; TRBD1 aligns across 8 bases. Germline V gives CDR1 SNHLY, CDR2 FYNNEI. V was pared by 7 bases and J by 4 bases, with 9 bases of the junction left unmatched. This CDR3 is built from 15 residues. Here the CDR3 reads CASTKMGQANQPQHF. In DNA form, the CDR3 reads TGTGCCAGCACAAAAATGGGACAGGCTAATCAGCCCCAGCATTTT.

This clone has a single count. The chain's CDR3 is CSVSGSNQPQHF. CDR3 DNA: TGCAGCGTTTCGGGTAGCAATCAGCCCCAGCATTTT. The V call is TRBV29-1, the J call TRBJ1-5, with unresolved D. The V gene's germline CDR1 is SQVTM and CDR2 ANQGSEA. The V gene lost 5 bases and the J gene lost 0 bases, with 5 bases spanning the gap. The CDR3 contains 12 residues. Based on the CDR3 plus reference TRBV29-1 and TRBJ1-5, the full variable domain is SAVISQKPSRDICQRGTSLTIQCQVDSQVTMMFWYRQQPGQSLTLIATANQGSEATYESGFVIDKFPISRPNLTFSTLTVSNMSPEDSSIYLCSVSGSNQPQHFGDGTRLSIL.

This clone showed up just a few times. This chain connects TRBV19 to TRBJ1-1; 8 bases agree with TRBD1. The CDR3 is made up of 15 amino acids. Germline CDR1 reads LNHDA; CDR2 reads SQIVND (reference sequence). The J segment lost 1 base and the V segment lost 6 bases, leaving 7 bases of the junction unmatched. The DNA of the CDR3 is TGTGCCAGTAGCAGGGGGCAGGGTTGGAACACTGAAGCTTTCTTT. It translates to CASSRGQGWNTEAFF. The variable domain in full, completed from reference TRBV19 and TRBJ1-1, reads DGGITQSPKYLFRKEGQNVTLSCEQNLNHDAMYWYRQDPGQGLRLIYYSQIVNDFQKGDIAEGYSVSREKKESFPLTVTSAQKNPTAFYLCASSRGQGWNTEAFFGQGTRLTVV.

This sequence joins TRBV7-8 and TRBJ2-7; D might be TRBD1 (6 bases). There are 16 residues in the CDR3. V dropped 0 bases and J dropped 1 base, with 13 bases sitting between them. CDR1 and CDR2 from the germline V gene are SGHVS and FQNEAQ. The CDR3 is CASSLARKGVSYEQYF. CDR3 nucleotides: TGTGCCAGCAGCTTAGCGAGGAAGGGGGTGTCCTACGAGCAGTACTTC.

The rearrangement uses TRBV2 and TRBJ1-1; the match to TRBD1 covers 9 bases. The CDR3 runs to 14 residues. CDR1 and CDR2 (germline): SNHLY, FYNNEI. Trimming removed 5 bases from V and 5 bases from J; junction bases left unmatched: 6. CDR3 sequence reads: CASSRDRGGTEAFF. The CDR3 region has the DNA TGTGCCAGCAGTCGAGACAGGGGGGGAACTGAAGCTTTCTTT.

The chain carries TRBV5-6 and TRBJ2-2; TRBD1 agrees at 12 bases. The CDR3 contains 15 residues. Germline lookup yields CDR1 SGHDT and CDR2 YYEEEE. Trimming removed 9 bases from V and 7 bases from J; junction bases left unmatched: 10. The CDR3 bases are TGTGCCACCAATCCGGGACAGGGGGCGTTCGGGGAGCTGTTTTTT. Encoded protein: CATNPGQGAFGELFF.

Of note for this clone: A read error may produce the germline difference seen at one junction end. The CDR3 here is CSSSLGTLSSFF. In DNA, the CDR3 is TGTTCCAGCAGCTTGGGGACACTCTCCTCGTTCTTC. The chain carries TRBV7-9 and TRBJ2-1; perhaps TRBD1 as D (6 bases). Per the germline V gene, CDR1 is SEHNR and CDR2 is FQNEAQ (reference sequence). This CDR3 region has 12 residues.

The chain couples TRBV6-4 to TRBJ2-7; D is perhaps TRBD1 (6 bases). V lost 4 bases, J lost 7 bases, and 23 bases lay in between. In germline, CDR1 is MRHNA, CDR2 SNTAGT. This CDR3 region has 16 residues. CDR3 in amino acids: CASSVPRGLTWGEQYF. For the CDR3, the DNA is TGTGCCAGCAGTGTCCCCAGGGGTCTCACCTGGGGAGAGCAGTACTTC.